The rows below give T cell receptor beta chains drawn from one sample of a study of beta chain features in type 1 diabetes. The repertoire was sequenced with immunoSEQ multiplex PCR; TCRdb's copy has only in-frame clones and lacks some. The sample holds under 550,000 clones; 11% are singletons and the top ten take less than 0.06%. What was sequenced was naive CD4+ T cells from blood. The receptors here all came from a woman younger than 35 in good health. Each CDR3 is given with its conserved first and last residue. D genes are given only for firm matches. Size tells how often a clone was seen (once, few, many) or the class of an expanded clone, and some rows leave it out.

d_call | clone_size | j_call | v_call | cdr3_nt | cdr3_aa
TRBD2 | few | TRBJ2-1 | TRBV27 | TGTGCCAGCAGTGGTGCGGGAGCATACAATGAGCAGTTCTTC | CASSGAGAYNEQFF
TRBD1 | many | TRBJ2-1 | TRBV14 | TGTGCCAGCAGCCAAGGTCAAAGGACAGGGGAGTTCTTC | CASSQGQRTGEFF
NA | NA | TRBJ2-3 | TRBV7-2 | TGTGCCAGCAGCCCGGACGCAAGCGAGAGGTCGGATACGCAGTATTTT | CASSPDASERSDTQYF
TRBD1 | few | TRBJ1-2 | TRBV7-2 | TGTGCCAGCAGCTTGACAGGGCCTTATGGCTACACCTTC | CASSLTGPYGYTF
TRBD1 | NA | TRBJ2-1 | TRBV14 | TGTGCCAGCAGCCCAATGGGACAGGGGTTGGATGAGCAGTTCTTC | CASSPMGQGLDEQFF
NA | NA | TRBJ2-7 | TRBV6-5 | TGTGCCAGCAGTTACTCTGGTGCAGGCGATTCCTACGAGCAGTACTTC | CASSYSGAGDSYEQYF
TRBD1 | NA | TRBJ1-2 | TRBV27 | TGTGCCAGCAGTCCGACGGCCGGGACAGAGAATGGCTACACCTTC | CASSPTAGTENGYTF
NA | NA | TRBJ1-1 | TRBV19 | TGTGCCAGTAGTATTCGACAGAACACTGAAGCTTTCTTT | CASSIRQNTEAFF
TRBD1 | NA | TRBJ1-5 | TRBV25-1 | TGTGCCAGCAGTAAACAGGGGCAGGGGCAGCCCCAGCATTTT | CASSKQGQGQPQHF
TRBD1 | NA | TRBJ2-3 | TRBV9 | TGTGCCAGCAATACAGGGGTGCCCTCAGATACGCAGTATTTT | CASNTGVPSDTQYF
NA | NA | TRBJ2-1 | TRBV4-1 | TGCGCCAGCAGCCACCCAACCCGTAACAATGAGCAGTTCTTC | CASSHPTRNNEQFF
NA | NA | TRBJ2-7 | TRBV5-1 | TGCGCCAGCAGCTTGGGGACACTTACCTCCTACGAGCAGTACTTC | CASSLGTLTSYEQYF
NA | NA | TRBJ1-6 | TRBV18 | TGTGCCAGCTCACCACCCTCCGGAGGTTCACCCCTCCACTTT | CASSPPSGGSPLHF
NA | few | TRBJ2-1 | TRBV5-4 | TGTGCCAGCAGCTTGGAGAGGGAGACCTCCTACAATGAGCAGTTCTTC | CASSLERETSYNEQFF
NA | NA | TRBJ1-2 | TRBV4-1 | TGCGCCAGCAGCCAAGATGAAGGACGGGGGCATGGCTACACCTTC | CASSQDEGRGHGYTF
NA | few | TRBJ1-1 | TRBV10-3 | TGTGCCATCAGTACAAGCACAGGAATGAACACTGAAGCTTTCTTT | CAISTSTGMNTEAFF
NA | few | TRBJ2-1 | TRBV7-2 | TGTGCCAGCAGACGTAGCACAGGGAGCTCCTACAATGAGCAGTTCTTC | CASRRSTGSSYNEQFF
NA | NA | TRBJ2-7 | TRBV18 | TGTGCCAGCTCACCCGACAGCGGTGCTCTCGGCGAGCAGTACTTC | CASSPDSGALGEQYF
NA | few | TRBJ1-5 | TRBV23-1 | TGCGCCAGCAGTCTACGTAGGCAGCCCCAGCATTTT | CASSLRRQPQHF
NA | few | TRBJ2-5 | TRBV7-3 | TGTGCCAGCAGCCTCGGGACGGACAAAGAGACCCAGTACTTC | CASSLGTDKETQYF
NA | NA | TRBJ1-1 | TRBV4-1 | TGCGCCAGCAGCCAAGCCGCCAGGCAAGGTGAAGCTTTCTTT | CASSQAARQGEAFF
NA | few | TRBJ1-4 | TRBV5-6 | TGTGCCAGCAGCCCGATATGGGGTGATGAAAAACTGTTTTTT | CASSPIWGDEKLFF
NA | few | TRBJ2-1 | TRBV7-2 | TGTGCCAGCAGCTTAGCTGGTGAGCAGTTCTTC | CASSLAGEQFF
TRBD1 | NA | TRBJ1-2 | TRBV5-1 | TGCGCCAGCAGCTCGGTGGAGATGGACAGGCGGTATGGCTACACCTTC | CASSSVEMDRRYGYTF
NA | NA | TRBJ1-2 | TRBV4-1 | TGCGCCAGCAGCCCCCAAGTCCCGACAGTGACGCGGTCTCGCTACACCTTC | CASSPQVPTVTRSRYTF
NA | NA | TRBJ2-5 | TRBV9 | TGTGCCAGCAGCGTAGTTGGTGTGGGGCCCGAGACCCAGTACTTC | CASSVVGVGPETQYF
NA | NA | TRBJ1-6 | TRBV2 | TGTGCCAGCGGTAGGGATAATTCACCCCTCCACTTT | CASGRDNSPLHF
NA | NA | TRBJ2-6 | TRBV6-4 | TGTGCCAGCAGTGACAGGGCCACTGGGGCCAACGTCCTGACTTTC | CASSDRATGANVLTF
NA | few | TRBJ2-5 | TRBV6-6 | TGTGCCAGCAGATTAGAGGATACCCAGTACTTC | CASRLEDTQYF
NA | few | TRBJ1-5 | TRBV7-2 | TGTGCCAGCAGCTTAGGATCAGGGGTGGGTCAGCCCCAGCATTTT | CASSLGSGVGQPQHF
NA | NA | TRBJ2-6 | TRBV15 | TGTGCCACCAGCAGAGTTGGCTCTGGGGCCAACGTCCTGACTTTC | CATSRVGSGANVLTF
NA | few | TRBJ1-2 | TRBV7-2 | TGTGCCAGTAAATCACGACAGGCCCATGGCTACACCTTC | CASKSRQAHGYTF
NA | few | TRBJ2-3 | TRBV14 | TGTGCCAGCAGCCGGAGAGACAGGGAGGTAGATACGCAGTATTTT | CASSRRDREVDTQYF
NA | NA | TRBJ1-4 | TRBV6-5 | TGTGCCAGCAGAAGGACATCAACTAATGAAAAACTGTTTTTT | CASRRTSTNEKLFF
NA | NA | TRBJ1-5 | TRBV5-4 | TGTGCCAGCAGCTCTTCACAGGATCAGCCCCAGCATTTT | CASSSSQDQPQHF
NA | few | TRBJ2-1 | TRBV7-3 | TGTGCCAGCAGCTTAACTAGAGGCAATGAGCAGTTCTTC | CASSLTRGNEQFF
NA | few | TRBJ1-1 | TRBV7-3 | TGTGCCAGCAGCTTAAGCGGGACACGGAACACTGAAGCTTTCTTT | CASSLSGTRNTEAFF
TRBD2 | NA | TRBJ2-5 | TRBV7-2 | TGTGCCAGCAGCTTCTTAGCGGGAGAGCAAGAGACCCAGTACTTC | CASSFLAGEQETQYF
TRBD2 | many | TRBJ2-1 | TRBV28 | TGTGCCAGCAGTTTCCGACTAGCCAATGAGCAGTTCTTC | CASSFRLANEQFF
NA | few | TRBJ2-1 | TRBV15 | TGTGCCACCAGCAGAGATCCGGCGGGCTACAATGAGCAGTTCTTC | CATSRDPAGYNEQFF
TRBD1 | few | TRBJ2-1 | TRBV7-2 | TGTGCCAGCAGCTCCTACGAGCGACAGGGACATGAGCAGTTCTTC | CASSSYERQGHEQFF
TRBD2 | NA | TRBJ2-1 | TRBV7-9 | TGTGCCAGCAGCCCTGCTAGCGGGGGCGCCTGGACCTACAATGAGCAGTTCTTC | CASSPASGGAWTYNEQFF
TRBD2 | few | TRBJ2-1 | TRBV4-3 | TGCGCCAGCAGCCAAGATCTGAGGACTAGCGGAAACAATGAGCAGTTCTTC | CASSQDLRTSGNNEQFF